The T cell receptor (beta chain) described here comes from a study of OX40 agonist ivuxolimab in advanced cancers. Profiled with immunoSEQ multiplex PCR; TCRdb holds only in-frame clones, not every one. The data show some 65,000 clones, with roughly 87% seen just once and around 12% held by the top ten. The CDR3 extends over 14 amino acids. Per the germline V gene, CDR1 is SQVTM and CDR2 is ANQGSEA. V lost 5 bases, J lost 1 base, and 14 bases lay in between. The J gene is TRBJ1-1, the V gene TRBV29-1, with a weak D call TRBD1 (6 bases). The TCR sequence derives from an adult with an advanced solid tumor such as melanoma, head and neck, liver or kidney cancer. The source was CD4+ or CD8+ T cells sorted from blood, collected in a trial of the OX40 agonist ivuxolimab. The CDR3 DNA follows: TGCAGCGTTCGGCTAAGGACAGCGAACACTGAAGCTTTCTTT. It codes for CSVRLRTANTEAFF.